Below, 18 T cell receptor beta chains from the same sample are listed, as sequenced in a study of cytomegalovirus exposure and HLA in healthy donors. The PCR contained 60 Vbeta and 13 Jbeta primers. Profiling relied on immunoSEQ multiplex PCR, and the TCRdb table lists in-frame clones only, not all of them. The table includes 220,000 or so clones, 80% to 85% detected once. Specimen: PBMCs. These receptors originate from a woman between 40 and 55 years old in good health and CMV-seronegative.

The gene calls are TRBV29-1 and TRBJ1-3, with D possibly TRBD1 on 5 matching bases. The CDR3 extends over 13 amino acids. With 4 bases removed from V and 0 bases from J, the gap between germline ends came to 7 bases. Looked up from germline, CDR1 is SQVTM and CDR2 is ANQGSEA. CDR3 sequence reads: CSVVGDSGNTIYF. The CDR3 DNA reads TGCAGCGTTGTAGGGGACTCTGGAAACACCATATATTTT.

This sequence joins TRBV2 and TRBJ1-1, with TRBD1 as a possible D gene (6 bases). The CDR3 has 16 amino acids. Germline V gene sequence: CDR1 SNHLY, CDR2 FYNNEI. V was shortened by 3 bases and J by 5 bases, with 19 bases between the two germline ends. The CDR3 is CASSEGRGRGRTEAFF. CDR3 DNA sequence: TGTGCCAGCAGTGAGGGGCGTGGCAGGGGAAGGACTGAAGCTTTCTTT. The variable domain in full, completed from reference TRBV2 and TRBJ1-1, reads EPEVTQTPSHQVTQMGQEVILRCVPISNHLYFYWYRQILGQKVEFLVSFYNNEISEKSEIFDDQFSVERPDGSNFTLKIRSTKLEDSAMYFCASSEGRGRGRTEAFFGQGTRLTVV.

This clone has just one count. The rearrangement joins TRBV5-5 to TRBJ2-7; D unresolved. The CDR3 contains 15 residues. The germline CDR1 and CDR2 sequences are SGHKS and YYEKEE (reference sequence). Trimming pared 0 bases from V and 0 bases from J, leaving 10 bases between. This CDR3 reads CASSLEFTSSYEQYF. The CDR3 DNA is TGTGCCAGCAGCTTGGAATTCACCAGCTCCTACGAGCAGTACTTC.

The V and J genes are TRBV4-1 and TRBJ2-5; tentative D call: TRBD2 (5 bases). Germline values: CDR1 MGHRA, CDR2 YSYEKL. Trimming shortened V by 4 bases and J by 5 bases, and 14 bases separated the two germline ends. The CDR3 runs 14 residues. DNA of the CDR3: TGCGCCAGCAGCCCCGCCACGGGGTTGGAGACCCAGTACTTC. Translating gives CASSPATGLETQYF.

This sequence joins TRBV4-1 and TRBJ2-7; tentatively, D is TRBD1 (6 bases). Germline values: CDR1 MGHRA, CDR2 YSYEKL. Trimming stripped 0 bases from V and 2 bases from J, with 26 bases between. The CDR3 has 20 amino acids. As DNA, the CDR3 is TGCGCCAGCAGCCAAGACGATTGGGACGCTGGGGGCGCGAACCCCTACGAGCAGTACTTC. It is translated as CASSQDDWDAGGANPYEQYF.

This clone was counted a single time. This rearrangement joins TRBV7-2 to TRBJ2-7, with 13 nucleotides matching TRBD2. Germline lookup yields CDR1 SGHTA and CDR2 FQGNSA. The CDR3 length is 18 residues. V dropped 4 bases and J dropped 2; count of bases not matched to a gene: 11. The CDR3 sequence is CASSSWTSGSGGTYEQYF. The CDR3 DNA is TGTGCCAGCAGCTCATGGACTAGCGGGAGTGGTGGTACCTACGAGCAGTACTTC.

The chain is built from TRBV11-3 and TRBJ2-1; the match to TRBD2 covers 10 bases. This CDR3 has 14 amino acids. The ends lost 8 bases at V and 8 bases at J; junction bases unmatched: 9. CDR1 and CDR2 (germline): SGHNT, YENEEA. The CDR3 region is CASGSSGSSDEQFF. The CDR3 DNA reads TGTGCCAGCGGGTCTAGCGGGAGTTCAGATGAGCAGTTCTTC.

This clone was detected once. The chain is built from TRBV6-1 and TRBJ1-4, with 7 bases lining up with TRBD1. After removal of 1 base from V and 4 bases from J, the junction contained 12 bases not matched to a gene. Germline loops: CDR1 MNHNS, CDR2 SASEGT. The CDR3 covers 18 residues. The CDR3 sequence: CASSEGLTGVPFNEKLFF. In DNA form, the CDR3 reads TGTGCCAGCAGTGAAGGTCTCACAGGGGTCCCGTTTAATGAAAAACTGTTTTTT.

In DNA form, the CDR3 reads TGTGCCAGCAGTCGACAGGCGGGCACTGAAGCTTTCTTT. Its translation: CASSRQAGTEAFF. This rearrangement joins TRBV5-4 to TRBJ1-1, with TRBD1 as a possible D gene (6 bases). Germline loops: CDR1 SGHNT, CDR2 YYREEE (reference sequence). CDR3 length: 13 residues. Trimming took off 5 bases at V and 4 bases at J, with 12 bases between the two ends.

The chain recombines TRBV6-1 with TRBJ2-7; 8 bases are shared with TRBD1. CDR1 and CDR2 (germline): MNHNS, SASEGT. J gave up 6 bases and V 4 bases, and 11 bases lay outside the gene matches. The CDR3 has 15 amino acids. As DNA, the CDR3 is TGTGCCAGCAGTGGGCGGACAGGGATGTTTCGCGAGCAGTACTTC. Amino acid sequence: CASSGRTGMFREQYF.

V is TRBV4-1 and J is TRBJ2-2; D not certain. V dropped 3 bases and J dropped 7 bases, with 15 bases sitting between them. The CDR3 totals 15 residues. CDR1 is MGHRA, CDR2 YSYEKL, per germline. The CDR3 DNA is TGCGCCAGCAGCCATTCGGGTCCCCCGGGCGGGGAGCTGTTTTTT. Translation: CASSHSGPPGGELFF.

This chain joins TRBV6-1 and TRBJ2-1; D possibly corresponds to TRBD2 (6 bases). The length of the CDR3 is 14 residues. With 4 bases removed from V and 10 bases from J, the gap between germline ends came to 17 bases. CDR1 and CDR2 (germline): MNHNS, SASEGT. CDR3 loop: CASSVRQSRGEQFF. The CDR3 DNA reads as TGTGCCAGCAGTGTTCGGCAAAGCCGGGGGGAGCAGTTCTTC.

The CDR3 DNA sequence: TGTGCCATCAGTGATCGGGACATTAAGGGCCAGTACTTC. Translated: CAISDRDIKGQYF. The chain carries TRBV10-3 and TRBJ2-5, with a tentative D call TRBD1 (6 bases). The V end lost 3 bases, the J end lost 10 bases, and 15 bases lay between the germline ends. There are 13 residues in the CDR3. Looked up from germline, CDR1 is ENHRY and CDR2 is SYGVKD.

The V and J genes are TRBV15 and TRBJ1-1, with TRBD1 as a possible D gene (6 bases). Germline V gives CDR1 LNHNV, CDR2 YYDKDF (reference sequence). This CDR3 is built from 13 residues. The V gene lost 6 bases and the J gene lost 3 bases, with 11 bases spanning the gap. The CDR3 DNA sequence: TGTGCCACCAGGAAACAGGGCCACACTGAAGCTTTCTTT. As protein: CATRKQGHTEAFF.

The V and J genes are TRBV9 and TRBJ2-7; 9 positions match TRBD1. Trimming at V came to 3 bases and at J to 4 bases, leaving 2 bases not matched to a gene. Germline CDR1 reads SGDLS; CDR2 reads YYNGEE. This CDR3 region has 13 residues. The DNA of the CDR3 is TGTGCCAGCAGCGAAGGACAGGGGTACGAGCAGTACTTC. Protein product: CASSEGQGYEQYF. Together with reference TRBV9 and TRBJ2-7, the CDR3 gives the full variable domain: DSGVTQTPKHLITATGQRVTLRCSPRSGDLSVYWYQQSLDQGLQFLIQYYNGEERAKGNILERFSAQQFPDLHSELNLSSLELGDSALYFCASSEGQGYEQYFGPGTRLTVT.

This chain joins TRBV10-3 and TRBJ1-5, with D perhaps matching TRBD1 (6 bases). CDR1 is ENHRY, CDR2 SYGVKD, per germline. Trimming took off 6 bases at V and 10 bases at J, with 16 bases between the two ends. The CDR3 runs 13 residues. Written as DNA, the CDR3 is TGTGCCATCAGGCCCAGGACAGAGAAACCCCAGCATTTT. Amino acids: CAIRPRTEKPQHF.

This clone occurred once. The V call is TRBV5-1, the J call TRBJ2-7, with 8 nucleotides matching TRBD2. Germline V CDR1 and CDR2: SGHRS, YFSETQ. Losses at the gene ends were 8 bases for V and 0 bases for J; bases not matched to a gene: 13. This CDR3 comprises 16 residues. The CDR3 coding sequence is TGCGCCAGGTCTATCCCGGGGGGGGACCGCTCCTACGAGCAGTACTTC. Its protein product is CARSIPGGDRSYEQYF.

This clone was seen more than once but under ten times. CDR3 sequence (DNA): TGTGCCAGCAGTGAATCCGGGACAGGGGGAGATACGCAGTATTTT. Its protein product is CASSESGTGGDTQYF. The genes are TRBV25-1 and TRBJ2-3, with 11 bases fitting TRBD1. The germline gives CDR1 MGHDK, CDR2 SYGVNS. Losses at the gene ends were 1 base for V and 5 bases for J; bases not matched to a gene: 2. The CDR3 extends over 15 amino acids.